The rows below give T cell receptor beta chains drawn from one sample of a study of T cells in Graves' hyperthyroidism and ophthalmopathy. TCRdb reprocessed the multiplex PCR reads via MiXCR and lists one record per CDR3 protein. The data contain around 380,000 distinct CDR3 sequences, roughly 13% of them singletons. Sequenced sample: blood. Receptor source: a man under 40 with Graves' hyperthyroidism that later progressed to Graves' ophthalmopathy. The CDR3 runs from the conserved cysteine through the conserved F or W. A D gene is named only where the DNA matches it firmly. The size entry is marked missing in some rows and otherwise reads once, few, many or a size class.

V	J	size	D	length	CDR3	DNA
TRBV19	TRBJ2-3	.	TRBD2	14	CASSAQAGVDTQYF	TGTGCCAGTAGTGCCCAAGCGGGGGTAGATACGCAGTATTTT
TRBV28	TRBJ2-5	many	.	13	CASSLGGRETQYF	TGTGCCAGCAGTTTGGGCGGTCGGGAGACCCAGTACTTC
TRBV12-3/TRBV12-4	TRBJ1-2	many	TRBD1	10	CASLGQGYTF	TGTGCCAGCCTGGGACAGGGCTACACCTTC
TRBV2	TRBJ2-3	many	.	15	CASREGGPPRNTQYF	TGTGCCAGCCGAGAAGGGGGACCTCCTAGAAATACGCAGTATTTT
TRBV29-1	TRBJ1-1	many	.	13	CSVGTIKGAEAFF	TGCAGCGTCGGAACTATCAAAGGCGCTGAAGCTTTCTTT
TRBV3-1	TRBJ1-1	many	.	14	CASSLDSANTEAFF	TGTGCCAGCAGCCTGGACAGCGCGAACACTGAAGCTTTCTTT
TRBV6-1	TRBJ1-6	few	.	15	CASRERSSYNSPLHF	TGTGCCAGCAGGGAGAGGAGCTCCTATAATTCACCCCTCCACTTT
TRBV7-6	TRBJ2-2	.	.	14	CASSQPLAGGELFF	TGTGCCAGCAGCCAACCGTTAGCAGGCGGGGAGCTGTTTTTT
TRBV5-1	TRBJ2-2	.	.	13	CASSVRGAGELFF	TGCGCCAGCAGCGTCAGGGGGGCCGGGGAGCTGTTTTTT
TRBV5-5	TRBJ1-1	few	.	14	CASRIQGGSTEAFF	TGTGCCAGCAGAATACAGGGTGGATCCACTGAAGCTTTCTTT
TRBV2	TRBJ1-5	many	TRBD1	14	CASSIDRAGQPQHF	TGTGCCAGCAGTATCGACAGGGCTGGACAGCCCCAGCATTTT
TRBV20-1	TRBJ1-1	many	.	13	CSAAPVVNTEAFF	TGCAGTGCAGCGCCGGTAGTGAACACTGAAGCTTTCTTT
TRBV5-1	TRBJ2-1	many	TRBD2	16	CASSLRLESGRVEQFF	TGCGCCAGCAGCTTACGCTTAGAGTCGGGGAGGGTTGAGCAGTTCTTC
TRBV19	TRBJ2-7	few	TRBD1	16	CASSIVIDRGRYEQYF	TGTGCCAGTAGTATAGTCATCGACAGGGGCCGCTACGAGCAGTACTTC
TRBV4-1	TRBJ1-3	.	TRBD1	17	CASSQFAGGLSGNTIYF	TGCGCCAGCAGCCAATTCGCAGGGGGCCTCTCTGGAAACACCATATATTTT
TRBV28	TRBJ2-5	many	.	14	CASSFYRSQETQYF	TGTGCCAGCAGTTTTTACAGGTCTCAAGAGACCCAGTACTTC
TRBV10-1	TRBJ1-1	.	.	14	CASMEKGKNTEAFF	TGCGCCAGCATGGAGAAGGGTAAGAACACTGAAGCTTTCTTT
TRBV20-1	TRBJ2-3	many	.	15	CSALNRGRSTDTQYF	TGCAGTGCCCTGAATCGGGGGCGAAGCACAGATACGCAGTATTTT
TRBV4-1	TRBJ1-1	.	TRBD1	17	CASSQDVPRGRRTEAFF	TGCGCCAGCAGCCAAGACGTTCCTAGGGGGCGGAGAACTGAAGCTTTCTTT
TRBV6-2/TRBV6-3	TRBJ2-2	many	TRBD1	16	CASSYHRGPDTGELFF	TGTGCCAGCAGTTACCACAGGGGGCCGGACACCGGGGAGCTGTTTTTT
TRBV24-1	TRBJ2-1	few	.	17	CATSDPGDPGSYNEQFF	TGTGCCACCAGTGACCCGGGGGACCCTGGCTCCTACAATGAGCAGTTCTTC
TRBV6-2/TRBV6-3	TRBJ2-3	many	.	14	CASRNHIGTDTQYF	TGTGCCAGCAGAAACCATATCGGGACAGATACGCAGTATTTT
TRBV20-1	TRBJ1-5	many	.	13	CSASQGSNQPQHF	TGCAGTGCTAGCCAGGGGAGCAATCAGCCCCAGCATTTT
TRBV20-1	TRBJ2-7	few	TRBD1	15	CSAPRDRGLRYEQYF	TGCAGTGCTCCCCGGGACAGGGGGCTCCGCTACGAGCAGTACTTC
TRBV28	TRBJ1-1	many	.	12	CASSQGTLEAFF	TGTGCCAGCAGCCAGGGGACTTTGGAAGCTTTCTTT
TRBV19	TRBJ2-2	.	.	16	CASRRGGSGITGELFF	TGTGCCAGTAGGCGTGGGGGTAGCGGTATAACCGGGGAGCTGTTTTTT
TRBV27	TRBJ2-1	many	.	15	CASSFGLAPLNEQFF	TGTGCCAGCAGTTTCGGGCTAGCCCCCCTCAATGAGCAGTTCTTC
TRBV6-5	TRBJ2-7	many	TRBD1	16	CASSYLPGQGALEQYF	TGTGCCAGCAGTTACTTACCGGGACAGGGGGCGCTTGAGCAGTACTTC
TRBV3-1	TRBJ2-7	many	.	14	CASSQGQSSYEQYF	TGTGCCAGCAGCCAAGGACAGAGCTCCTACGAGCAGTACTTC
TRBV24-1	TRBJ2-3	.	.	14	CATSEVGPTDTQYF	TGTGCCACCAGTGAGGTGGGGCCCACAGATACGCAGTATTTT
TRBV7-6	TRBJ1-4	many	.	16	CASSLRQAGTNEKLFF	TGTGCCAGCAGCTTGAGACAGGCTGGGACTAATGAAAAACTGTTTTTT
TRBV5-1	TRBJ2-1	.	TRBD1	15	CASSPGTATWGEQFF	TGCGCCAGCAGCCCCGGGACAGCCACCTGGGGTGAGCAGTTCTTC
TRBV6-2/TRBV6-3	TRBJ2-3	few	TRBD1	14	CASRTDRGTDTQYF	TGTGCCAGCAGGACGGACAGGGGGACAGATACGCAGTATTTT
TRBV7-8	TRBJ2-3	many	.	13	CASSGLASDTQYF	TGTGCCAGCAGCGGCCTAGCATCAGATACGCAGTATTTT
TRBV11-3	TRBJ2-1	many	TRBD2	16	CASSIGTSGGGNEQFF	TGTGCCAGCAGCATTGGGACTAGCGGGGGGGGAAATGAGCAGTTCTTC
TRBV6-1	TRBJ1-2	.	TRBD1	15	CASSSHQQGRAGYTF	TGTGCCAGCAGTTCCCACCAACAGGGGCGGGCGGGCTACACCTTC
TRBV9	TRBJ1-2	few	.	14	CASSVAAGLGGYTF	TGTGCCAGCAGCGTAGCGGCAGGCCTTGGGGGCTACACCTTC
TRBV3-1	TRBJ1-1	many	.	14	CASSQEGSGTEAFF	TGTGCCAGCAGCCAAGAGGGAAGTGGCACTGAAGCTTTCTTT
TRBV6-6	TRBJ1-2	many	TRBD1	16	CASSYGETGGGYGYTF	TGTGCCAGCAGTTACGGGGAAACAGGGGGGGGTTATGGCTACACCTTC
TRBV20-1	TRBJ2-3	.	TRBD2	17	CSAPIGASGGSTDTQYF	TGCAGTGCCCCGATTGGGGCTAGCGGGGGCAGCACAGATACGCAGTATTTT
TRBV19	TRBJ2-3	few	TRBD2	19	CASSIRWGTSGGLTDTQYF	TGTGCCAGTAGTATAAGATGGGGGACTAGCGGGGGCCTCACAGATACGCAGTATTTT
TRBV5-6	TRBJ2-1	.	TRBD1	12	CASSWTGGGQFF	TGTGCCAGCAGCTGGACAGGGGGCGGACAGTTCTTC
TRBV28	TRBJ1-1	many	.	12	CASSPYPLEAFF	TGTGCCAGCAGTCCATACCCCCTTGAAGCTTTCTTT
TRBV12-3/TRBV12-4	TRBJ2-1	many	.	21	CASSLGERTPTSTSSYNEQFF	TGTGCCAGCAGTTTAGGAGAAAGGACACCCACTTCAACGAGCTCCTACAATGAGCAGTTCTTC
TRBV5-1	TRBJ2-1	many	.	13	CASSPPSQGTQFF	TGCGCCAGCAGCCCCCCTTCTCAGGGTACCCAGTTCTTC
TRBV7-9	TRBJ2-7	many	.	12	CASSFADYEQYF	TGTGCCAGCAGCTTTGCAGATTACGAGCAGTACTTC
TRBV6-1	TRBJ2-2	many	.	14	CASSEPGLGGELFF	TGTGCCAGCAGTGAACCCGGGTTGGGCGGGGAGCTGTTTTTT
TRBV7-2	TRBJ1-2	.	.	15	CASSLSPGSGYGYTF	TGTGCCAGCAGCTTAAGTCCGGGGTCGGGGTATGGCTACACCTTC